This T cell receptor beta chain was sequenced for a study of tumor and adjacent non-tumor tissue in lung cancer (dated by TCRdb to the late 2010s). The study in broad terms: The cohort included 12 adenocarcinoma, a couple of squamous cell carcinoma and 1 small cell lung cancer patients. Around 30 paired specimens, one tumor and one normal lung sample per patient, were profiled by TCRbeta CDR3 sequencing. In total, sequencing yielded 130,000,000 or so productive TCRbeta reads, which works out to an average of around 4.2 million reads per sample. Using bulk TCRbeta repertoires from over twelve lung cancer patients, the study set lung tumor tissue side by side with matched distant non-tumor lung tissue. Among the 15 or so patients, ages ranged from about 31 to 85 years, 10 were men and 5 were women, and disease was TNM stage I to III.

RNA was isolated from bulk, unsorted tissue, and RNA quality was assessed with a NanoDrop ND-1000 and an Agilent 2100. The normal lung samples consisted of distant non-tumor tissue collected more than 3 cm from the tumor edge. The donors were newly diagnosed lung cancer patients admitted for thoracic surgery in China from August to November 2014 who had not received prior chemotherapy. Patients with previous radiotherapy or chemotherapy, or with another concurrent cancer, were excluded from the study. Pieces of surgical tissue measuring about 1-2 cm3 were kept in RNAlater solution and stored at -80 degrees C until use. Study-wide findings and limitations: TCR diversity was significantly higher in younger patients, and greater tumor TCR diversity was associated with shorter overall survival and shorter disease-free survival. Significantly higher TCR diversity (inverse Simpson) was observed in tumor tissue than in normal lung tissue (approximately 440 vs 150, P = 0.0075, Mann-Whitney U test). In normal lung, the top 100 clones accounted for a significantly larger cumulative share of the repertoire than in tumor tissue. Because peripheral blood was not sequenced, blood TCRbeta repertoires in the lung cancer patients of the study were not examined. Only around 14 patients were in the cohort, and the authors stated that larger samples and more detailed clinical data are needed. The sequencing platform is not named in the methods, and unique molecular identifiers are not mentioned.

This clonotype was counted once. Its recognized antigen is unknown. Base qualities are not at hand, and no much larger clone is one base apart. A lone read gives weak evidence. Library preparation used multiplex PCR. The instrument given in TCRdb is Illumina HiSeq 2500. TCRbeta libraries were constructed through three rounds of nested PCR with primers (Table S4) according to protocols modified from ARM-PCR. Before sequencing, PCR products of 200-500 bp were excised from the gel and purified with the QIAquick gel extraction kit. As for how the authors treated the data: Reads were cleaned with Trimmomatic, merged with FLASH into complete CDR3 sequences, and assigned to V(D)J germline segments with MiTCR. VDJtools was used to compute clonal diversity as the inverse Simpson's index. Productive reads were defined as in-frame sequences without a premature stop codon. TCRdb passed the public sequencing reads through fastp at Q25 and MiXCR, retaining productive beta sequences. Every CDR3 protein is listed once, alongside the most common genes and DNA of its rows. TCRdb's processing, not the study's, gives the V and J calls here. The sample yields around 50,000 distinct CDR3 sequences; roughly 67% were counted once. The ten largest clones capture about 29% of the sample.

Sequenced material: distant non-tumor lung tissue. This sequence was found in a woman in her 70s with non-small cell lung cancer.

The CDR3 is CASSEGLGEAGTDTQYF. The DNA is TGTGCCAGCAGTGAAGGACTGGGGGAGGCTGGCACAGATACGCAGTATTTT. The V gene is TRBV6-1 and the J gene is TRBJ2-3; the D segment could be TRBD2, given 6 matching bases. V lost 1 base and J lost 1 base; the stretch between them is 15 bases long. For CDR1 and CDR2, the germline V gene lists MNHNS and SASEGT. The CDR3 sequence holds 17 residues, the cysteine and phenylalanine included. Only the CDR3 region is kept as DNA, spanning 51 bases read in frame from base 1.